The clone carrying this T cell receptor beta chain has ten or more counts. The antigen remains unidentified. The entry originates in a study of metastatic and nonmetastatic thyroid tumors. Study-wide context: Repertoires of blood and of tissue (tumor or nodule) from malignant and benign thyroid patients were compared.

Germline V gene data show CDR1 as SGHTA and CDR2 as FQGNSA. V trimming: 2 bases; J trimming: 5 bases; junction bases outside the gene matches: 5. CDR3 length equals 16 residues. Before thyroid surgery, none of the patients had received any treatment. TCRdb re-called clones from the PCR reads using MiXCR. The table has 45,000 to 50,000 clones, 22% seen once. Points from the study as a whole: Reported TCR beta diversity, measured in blood and tumor, was significantly higher for malignant thyroid tumors than for benign nodules.

V is TRBV7-2 and J is TRBJ2-1; the match to TRBD2 covers 11 bases. Sequencing was done on a sample of blood. The origin of this receptor is a male donor with papillary thyroid cancer or a benign thyroid nodule (not recorded which). Some clones in this sample may be carry-over from other donors' samples. CDR3 DNA: TGTGCCAGCAGCTTACAGCTAGCGGGGGGCCACAATGAGCAGTTCTTC. Its translation: CASSLQLAGGHNEQFF.